These 2 T cell receptor beta chains came from one sample sequenced in a study of T-cell reconstitution after alpha-beta-depleted transplantation in children. As it was prepared, the TCRbeta library received unique molecular identifiers. MiXCR, run by TCRdb on the PCR reads, gives a single entry per CDR3 protein. The table shows around 71,000 distinct CDR3 sequences, with 6% to 8% occurring only once. The source was PBMCs from the stem cell graft donor, collected from the stem cell graft. Every receptor here comes from a human donor who donated a stem cell graft to a child with acute lymphoblastic leukemia.

At least ten counts were recorded for this clonotype. Here the CDR3 reads CSVEPQLNTEAFF. In DNA form, the CDR3 reads TGCAGCGTTGAGCCACAGTTGAACACTGAAGCTTTCTTT. The chain recombines TRBV29-1 with TRBJ1-1; D remains unclear. Germline V gene lookup returns CDR1 SQVTM and CDR2 ANQGSEA. Trimming removed 3 bases at V and 0 bases at J, with 8 bases between. The CDR3 spans 13 residues.

This clonotype has at least ten counts. The gene calls are TRBV5-1 and TRBJ2-1, with TRBD2 identical over 7 bases. V dropped 3 bases and J dropped 5; count of bases not matched to a gene: 11. The germline gives CDR1 SGHRS, CDR2 YFSETQ. The CDR3 length is 16 residues. CDR3 in DNA: TGCGCCAGCAGCTCTATGGCGGGAGAGACCCACAATGAGCAGTTCTTC. It translates to CASSSMAGETHNEQFF.